This TCR beta chain was observed in a study of blood T cell repertoires in COVID-19. Whole-study context: Acute-phase and convalescent COVID-19 samples originated in the United States, Italy and Spain.

Profiling relied on immunoSEQ multiplex PCR, and the TCRdb table lists in-frame clones only, not all of them. Among 26,000 or so clones listed, 90% were seen once. This clone has just one count. The sequence came from a man in his 70s with acute or convalescent COVID-19. Input material: peripheral blood.

CDR3 sequence: CASSLRAWTGLKETQYF. CDR3 bases: TGTGCCAGCAGCTTACGTGCATGGACAGGGTTAAAAGAGACCCAGTACTTC. V and J are TRBV11-2 and TRBJ2-5; 8 bases align to TRBD1. The germline V gene encodes CDR1 SGHAT and CDR2 FQNNGV. J gave up 3 bases and V 2 bases, and 11 bases lay outside the gene matches. The CDR3 sequence is 17 residues long. The whole variable domain, filled in from reference TRBV11-2 and TRBJ2-5, reads EAGVAQSPRYKIIEKRQSVAFWCNPISGHATLYWYQQILGQGPKLLIQFQNNGVVDDSQLPKDRFSAERLKGVDSTLKIQPAKLEDSAVYLCASSLRAWTGLKETQYFGPGTRLLVL.